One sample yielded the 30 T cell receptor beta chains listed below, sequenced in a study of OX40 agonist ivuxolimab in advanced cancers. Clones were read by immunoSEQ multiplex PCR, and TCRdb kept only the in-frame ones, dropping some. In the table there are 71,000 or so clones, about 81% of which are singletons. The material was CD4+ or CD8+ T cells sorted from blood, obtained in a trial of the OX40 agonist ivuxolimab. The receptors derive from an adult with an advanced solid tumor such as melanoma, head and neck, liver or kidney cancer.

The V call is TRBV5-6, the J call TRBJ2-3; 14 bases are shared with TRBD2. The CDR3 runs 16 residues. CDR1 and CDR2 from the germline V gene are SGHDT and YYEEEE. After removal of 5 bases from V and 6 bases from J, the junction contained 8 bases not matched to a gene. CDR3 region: CASSLRLAGGLDTQYF. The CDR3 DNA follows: TGTGCCAGCAGTTTGAGACTAGCGGGAGGGTTGGATACGCAGTATTTT.

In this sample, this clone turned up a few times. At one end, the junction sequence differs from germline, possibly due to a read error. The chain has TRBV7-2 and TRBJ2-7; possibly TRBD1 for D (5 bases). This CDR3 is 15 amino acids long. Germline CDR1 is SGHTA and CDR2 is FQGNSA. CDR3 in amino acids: CASSQATGGAYEQYF. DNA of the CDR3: TGCGCCAGCAGCCAAGCAACAGGTGGGGCCTACGAGCAGTACTTC. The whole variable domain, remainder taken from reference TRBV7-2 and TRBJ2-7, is GAGVSQSPSNKVTEKGKDVELRCDPISGHTALYWYRQSLGQGLEFLIYFQGNSAPDKSGLPSDRFSAERTGGSVSTLTIQRTQQEDSAVYLCASSQATGGAYEQYFGPGTRLTVT.

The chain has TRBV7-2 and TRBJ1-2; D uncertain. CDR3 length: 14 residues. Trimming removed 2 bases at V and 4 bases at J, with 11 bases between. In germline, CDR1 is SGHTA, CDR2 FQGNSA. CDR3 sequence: CASSLIEAAYGYTF. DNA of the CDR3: TGTGCCAGCAGCTTAATAGAGGCCGCCTATGGCTACACCTTC.

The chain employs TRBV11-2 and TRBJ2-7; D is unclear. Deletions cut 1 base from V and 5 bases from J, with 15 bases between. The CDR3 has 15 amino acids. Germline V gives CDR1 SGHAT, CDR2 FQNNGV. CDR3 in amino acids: CASSLALNRPHEQYF. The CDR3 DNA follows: TGTGCCAGCAGCTTAGCTCTGAACAGACCCCACGAGCAGTACTTC.

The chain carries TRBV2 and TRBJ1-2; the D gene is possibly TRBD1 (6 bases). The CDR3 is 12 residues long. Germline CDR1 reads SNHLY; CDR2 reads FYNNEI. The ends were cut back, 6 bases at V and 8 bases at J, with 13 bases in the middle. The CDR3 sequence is CASRYGGDGYTF. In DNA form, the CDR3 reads TGTGCCAGCAGGTACGGGGGCGACGGCTACACCTTC.

For the CDR3, the DNA is TGTGCCAGTACCCGGACTAGCGGGACTAATACGCAGTATTTT. This codes for CASTRTSGTNTQYF. The chain couples TRBV19 to TRBJ2-3; TRBD2 matches at 12 bases. The CDR3 length is 14 residues. V shed 7 bases and J 7 bases; nucleotides not matched to a gene: 6. Germline loops: CDR1 LNHDA, CDR2 SQIVND (reference sequence).

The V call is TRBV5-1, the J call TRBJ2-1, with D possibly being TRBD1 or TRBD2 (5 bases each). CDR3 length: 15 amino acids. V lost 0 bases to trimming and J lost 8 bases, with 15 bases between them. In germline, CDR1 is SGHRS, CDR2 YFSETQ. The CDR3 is CASSLDGTREHEQFF. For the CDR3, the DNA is TGCGCCAGCAGCTTGGATGGGACCCGTGAGCATGAGCAGTTCTTC.

CDR3 in amino acids: CASSPRQAMNNEQFF. The CDR3 region has the DNA TGTGCCAGCAGTCCCAGACAGGCGATGAACAATGAGCAGTTCTTC. The chain is built from TRBV28 and TRBJ2-1; tentatively, D is TRBD1 (6 bases). V lost 5 bases and J 5 bases, leaving 16 bases between the germline ends. The CDR3 consists of 15 residues. Germline CDR1 and CDR2: MDHEN and SYDVKM.

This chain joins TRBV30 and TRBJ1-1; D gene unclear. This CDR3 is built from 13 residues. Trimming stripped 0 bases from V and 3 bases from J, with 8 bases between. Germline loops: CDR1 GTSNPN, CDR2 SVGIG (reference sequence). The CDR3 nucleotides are TGTGCCTGGAGTGTTCCGGGGTACACTGAAGCTTTCTTT. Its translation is CAWSVPGYTEAFF.

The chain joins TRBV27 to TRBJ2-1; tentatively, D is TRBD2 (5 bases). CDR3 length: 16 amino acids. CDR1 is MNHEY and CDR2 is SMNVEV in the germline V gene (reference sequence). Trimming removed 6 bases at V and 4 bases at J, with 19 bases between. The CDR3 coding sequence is TGTGCCAGCAGCCACCTCGGCGAGGGAGCGTACAATGAGCAGTTCTTC. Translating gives CASSHLGEGAYNEQFF.

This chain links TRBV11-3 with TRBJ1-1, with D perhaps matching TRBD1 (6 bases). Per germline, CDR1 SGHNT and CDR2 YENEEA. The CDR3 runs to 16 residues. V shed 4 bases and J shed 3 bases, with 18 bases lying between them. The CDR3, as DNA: TGTGCCAGCAGCTCCGGGGGCTTCAGGGGAGACACTGAAGCTTTCTTT. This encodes CASSSGGFRGDTEAFF. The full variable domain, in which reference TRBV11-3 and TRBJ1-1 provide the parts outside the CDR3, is EAGVVQSPRYKIIEKKQPVAFWCNPISGHNTLYWYLQNLGQGPELLIRYENEEAVDDSQLPKDRFSAERLKGVDSTLKIQPAELGDSAVYLCASSSGGFRGDTEAFFGQGTRLTVV.

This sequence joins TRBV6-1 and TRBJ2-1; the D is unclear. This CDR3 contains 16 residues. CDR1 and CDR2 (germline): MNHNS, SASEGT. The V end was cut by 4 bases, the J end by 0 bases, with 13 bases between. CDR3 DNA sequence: TGTGCCAGCAGTGTAAACGTGGGAAGCTCCTACAATGAGCAGTTCTTC. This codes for CASSVNVGSSYNEQFF.

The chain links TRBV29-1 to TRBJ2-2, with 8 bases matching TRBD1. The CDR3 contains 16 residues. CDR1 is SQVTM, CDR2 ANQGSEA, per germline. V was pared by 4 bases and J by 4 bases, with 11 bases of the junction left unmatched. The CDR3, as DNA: TGCAGCGTTGCAGGGGGCGCGGGTTTCGGCACCGGGGAGCTGTTTTTT. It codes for CSVAGGAGFGTGELFF.

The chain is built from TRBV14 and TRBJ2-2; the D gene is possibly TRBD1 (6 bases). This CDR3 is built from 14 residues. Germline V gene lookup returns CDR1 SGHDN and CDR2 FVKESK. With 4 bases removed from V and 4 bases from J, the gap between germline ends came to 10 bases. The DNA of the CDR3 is TGTGCCAGCAGCCCATGGACAGTCACCGGGGAGCTGTTTTTT. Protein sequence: CASSPWTVTGELFF.

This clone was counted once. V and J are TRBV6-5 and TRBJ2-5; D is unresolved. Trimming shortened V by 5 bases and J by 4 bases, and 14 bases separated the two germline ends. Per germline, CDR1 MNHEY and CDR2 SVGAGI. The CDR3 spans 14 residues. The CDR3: CASSLGQRGETQYF. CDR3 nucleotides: TGTGCCAGCAGTCTGGGCCAGCGCGGAGAGACCCAGTACTTC.

DNA of the CDR3: TGTGCCAGCAGCTCCCTCGGACAGGCACGATCTAGGGGGTATGGCTACACCTTC. Its protein product is CASSSLGQARSRGYGYTF. The V gene is TRBV11-2, the J gene TRBJ1-2; 7 positions agree with TRBD1. Trimming removed 4 bases from V and 5 bases from J; junction bases left unmatched: 19. The length of the CDR3 is 18 residues. Germline CDR1 and CDR2: SGHAT and FQNNGV. Using reference TRBV11-2 and TRBJ1-2 for the parts outside the CDR3, the full variable domain is EAGVAQSPRYKIIEKRQSVAFWCNPISGHATLYWYQQILGQGPKLLIQFQNNGVVDDSQLPKDRFSAERLKGVDSTLKIQPAKLEDSAVYLCASSSLGQARSRGYGYTFGSGTRLTVV.

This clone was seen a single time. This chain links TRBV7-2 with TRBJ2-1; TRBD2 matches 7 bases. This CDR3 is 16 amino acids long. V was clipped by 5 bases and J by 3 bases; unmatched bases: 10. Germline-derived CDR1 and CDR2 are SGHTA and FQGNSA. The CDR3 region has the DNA TGTGCCAGCAGCCGACAAGCGGGAATAATCTACAATGAGCAGTTCTTC. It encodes CASSRQAGIIYNEQFF.

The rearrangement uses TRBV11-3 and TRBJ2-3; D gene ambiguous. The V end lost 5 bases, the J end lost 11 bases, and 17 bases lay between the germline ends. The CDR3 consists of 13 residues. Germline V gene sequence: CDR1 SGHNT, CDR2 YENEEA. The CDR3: CASSLPVGSVQYF. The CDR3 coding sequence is TGTGCCAGCAGCCTCCCCGTCGGCAGTGTGCAGTATTTT.

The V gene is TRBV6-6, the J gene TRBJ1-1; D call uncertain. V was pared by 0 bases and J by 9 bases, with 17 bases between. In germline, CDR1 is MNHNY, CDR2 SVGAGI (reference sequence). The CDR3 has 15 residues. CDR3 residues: CASSYSRESSGKAFF. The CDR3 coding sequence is TGTGCCAGCAGTTACTCGAGGGAGAGCTCCGGCAAAGCTTTCTTT.

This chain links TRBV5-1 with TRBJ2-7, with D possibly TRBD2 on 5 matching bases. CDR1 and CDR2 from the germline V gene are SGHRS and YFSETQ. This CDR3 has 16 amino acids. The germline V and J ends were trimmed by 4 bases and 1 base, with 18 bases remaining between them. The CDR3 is CASSPLSGVLSYEQYF. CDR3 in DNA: TGCGCCAGCAGCCCCTTGAGCGGAGTCTTATCCTACGAGCAGTACTTC.

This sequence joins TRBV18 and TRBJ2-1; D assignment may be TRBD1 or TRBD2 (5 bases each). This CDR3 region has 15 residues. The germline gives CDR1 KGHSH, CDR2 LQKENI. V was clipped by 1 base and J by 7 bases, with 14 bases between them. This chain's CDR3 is CASSPRASEGNEQFF. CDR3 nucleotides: TGTGCCAGCTCACCACGGGCTTCCGAGGGGAATGAGCAGTTCTTC.

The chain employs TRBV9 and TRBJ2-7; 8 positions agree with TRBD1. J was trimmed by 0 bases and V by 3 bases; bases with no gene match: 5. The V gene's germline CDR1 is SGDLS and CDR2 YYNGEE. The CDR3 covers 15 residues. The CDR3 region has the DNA TGTGCCAGCAGCGAGCGACAGGGGCACTCCTACGAGCAGTACTTC. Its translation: CASSERQGHSYEQYF.

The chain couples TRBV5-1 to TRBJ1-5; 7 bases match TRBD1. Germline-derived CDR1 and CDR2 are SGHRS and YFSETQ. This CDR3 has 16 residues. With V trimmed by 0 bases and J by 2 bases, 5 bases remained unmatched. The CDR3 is CASSLAGGGGNQPQHF. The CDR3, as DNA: TGCGCCAGCAGCTTGGCCGGAGGGGGCGGCAATCAGCCCCAGCATTTT.

This CDR3 is CASSRDSFGNQPQHF. The CDR3 DNA is TGTGCCAGCAGTAGAGACAGTTTCGGCAATCAGCCCCAGCATTTT. The rearrangement joins TRBV6-5 to TRBJ1-5; D might be TRBD1 (5 bases). V shed 5 bases and J shed 2 bases, with 13 bases lying between them. Germline V gene lookup returns CDR1 MNHEY and CDR2 SVGAGI. This CDR3 is 15 amino acids long.

The CDR3 region has the DNA TGTGCCAGCAGCTTATATCCTAGCGGGGGGACTTATGAGCAGTTCTTC. This codes for CASSLYPSGGTYEQFF. The V call is TRBV7-3, the J call TRBJ2-1; 11 nucleotides align to TRBD2. V was pared by 2 bases and J by 8 bases, with 8 bases of the junction left unmatched. Germline CDR1 reads SGHTA; CDR2 reads FQGTGA. The CDR3 has 16 residues. Full variable domain (rest looked up from reference TRBV7-3 and TRBJ2-1): GAGVSQTPSNKVTEKGKYVELRCDPISGHTALYWYRQSLGQGPEFLIYFQGTGAADDSGLPNDRFFAVRPEGSVSTLKIQRTERGDSAVYLCASSLYPSGGTYEQFFGPGTRLTVL.

CDR3 residues: CASREPSGRSEQYF. The DNA of the CDR3 is TGTGCCAGCAGAGAACCTAGCGGGAGGAGCGAGCAGTACTTC. The chain has TRBV28 and TRBJ2-7, with 11 bases that match TRBD2. The J segment lost 6 bases and the V segment lost 6 bases, leaving 7 bases of the junction unmatched. This CDR3 comprises 14 residues. Germline CDR1 reads MDHEN; CDR2 reads SYDVKM.

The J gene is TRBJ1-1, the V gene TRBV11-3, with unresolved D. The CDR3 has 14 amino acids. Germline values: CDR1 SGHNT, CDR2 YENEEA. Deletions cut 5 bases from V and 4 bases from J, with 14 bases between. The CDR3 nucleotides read TGTGCCAGCAGCCCCGAGCCGGGTAGCACTGAAGCTTTCTTT. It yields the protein CASSPEPGSTEAFF.

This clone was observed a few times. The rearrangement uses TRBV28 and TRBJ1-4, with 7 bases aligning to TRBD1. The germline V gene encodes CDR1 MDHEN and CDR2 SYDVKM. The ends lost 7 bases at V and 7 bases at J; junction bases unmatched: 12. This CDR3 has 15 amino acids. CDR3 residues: CASTPGGGAGEKLFF. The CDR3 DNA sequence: TGTGCCAGCACACCGGGAGGGGGCGCCGGTGAAAAACTGTTTTTT.

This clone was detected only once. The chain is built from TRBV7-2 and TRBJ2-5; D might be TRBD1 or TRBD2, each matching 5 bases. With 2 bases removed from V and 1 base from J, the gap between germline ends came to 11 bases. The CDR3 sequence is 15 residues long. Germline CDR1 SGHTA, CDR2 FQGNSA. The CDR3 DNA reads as TGTGCCAGCAGCTTACAGGCAGGGAGCCAAGAGACCCAGTACTTC. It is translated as CASSLQAGSQETQYF.

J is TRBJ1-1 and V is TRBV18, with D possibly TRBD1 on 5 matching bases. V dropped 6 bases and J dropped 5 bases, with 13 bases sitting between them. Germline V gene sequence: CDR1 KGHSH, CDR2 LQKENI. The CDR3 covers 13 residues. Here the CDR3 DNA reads TGTGCCAGCTCCGCGGCAGGGCGAACTGAAGCTTTCTTT. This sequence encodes CASSAAGRTEAFF. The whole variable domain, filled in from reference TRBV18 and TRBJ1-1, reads NAGVMQNPRHLVRRRGQEARLRCSPMKGHSHVYWYRQLPEEGLKFMVYLQKENIIDESGMPKERFSAEFPKEGPSILRIQQVVRGDSAAYFCASSAAGRTEAFFGQGTRLTVV.